This T cell receptor (beta chain) was profiled in a study of OX40 agonist ivuxolimab in advanced cancers. At the level of the whole study: Ivuxolimab, which targeted the costimulatory receptor OX40 (CD134), was an agonistic, fully human IgG2 monoclonal antibody. Prior anti-PD-1, anti-PD-L1 or anti-CTLA-4 therapy was permitted, and checkpoint inhibitors had been received by roughly two fifths of dose-escalation patients. Peripheral TCRbeta sequencing was intended to test whether TCR sequence diversity was altered and clonal T-cell expansion was caused by ivuxolimab. Partial responses were achieved by three dose-escalation patients, of whom one had hepatocellular carcinoma and two had cutaneous melanoma. Among the roughly 50 dose-escalation patients, around 19 had hepatocellular carcinoma, roughly 15 melanoma, 9 renal cell carcinoma and 9 head and neck cancer. Intravenous ivuxolimab was administered to patients every 2 weeks at six dose levels: 0.01, 0.1, 0.3, 1.5, 3 and 10 mg/kg. A male proportion of roughly 80% and a mean age of approximately 61 years, ranging from roughly 23 to 80, were recorded for the dose-escalation cohort. The monotherapy dose-escalation portion (N of about 50 patients) of the phase I ivuxolimab trial is reported in the paper.

Genomic DNA was extracted from sorted cells for sequencing of the TCRbeta CDR3 region. TCRbeta CDR3 regions were sequenced using the immunoSEQ Assay. TCRdb took this table from immuneACCESS and kept in-frame rearrangements with V and J called. Such tables lack part of the clones; where checked against another copy, unresolved V genes explain under half of the gap, and the rest is unexplained. The sample contains 40,000 or so clones, about 90% of them found a single time. The top ten constitute 0.38% of the sample. Points on this clone: The clone's antigen remains unknown. The input lacks base qualities; no much larger clone sits a single base away.

The trial excluded patients who had a history of autoimmune disease or were on systemic immunosuppression. Peripheral blood for TCR sequencing was collected from all dose cohorts at baseline, on cycle 4 day 1, and on cycle 7 day 1. Samples were obtained from an open-label, multicenter, first-in-human phase I dose-escalation trial of ivuxolimab. The trial enrolled adults with locally advanced or metastatic head and neck squamous cell, hepatocellular, melanoma or renal cell carcinoma. CD4+ and CD8+ T cells were sorted separately from peripheral blood before TCR sequencing. Overall study results and their limits: Partial responders in the 0.1-3.0 mg/kg groups had among the lowest normalized peripheral clonal expansion, especially among CD8+ T cells. Clonal expansion of both CD4+ and CD8+ blood T cells was observed from baseline to week 6 at doses 0.1 to 3.0 mg/kg. Low levels of normalized T-cell clonal expansion were also shown by some nonresponding patients. The antigen specificity of the peripheral T cells that underwent clonal expansion was not determined. After ivuxolimab, expanded clones were on average more numerous among CD8+ T cells than among CD4+ T cells.

V is reduced by 0 bases and J by 1 base, leaving a spacing of 10 bases between them. The germline V gene provides CDR1 SGHRS and CDR2 YFSETQ. Including the terminal cysteine and phenylalanine, the CDR3 comprises 15 residues. This entry keeps only the CDR3 DNA: 45 bases, framed from base 1. The chain uses TRBV5-1 and TRBJ1-1; confidence is insufficient to name the D gene. This TCR came from an adult with an advanced solid tumor such as melanoma, head and neck, liver or kidney cancer. Specimen: CD4+ or CD8+ T cells sorted from blood, collected in a trial of the OX40 agonist ivuxolimab. For the CDR3, the sequence is CASSLGVEPNTEAFF. The DNA is as follows: TGCGCCAGCAGCTTGGGAGTTGAACCGAACACTGAAGCTTTCTTT.